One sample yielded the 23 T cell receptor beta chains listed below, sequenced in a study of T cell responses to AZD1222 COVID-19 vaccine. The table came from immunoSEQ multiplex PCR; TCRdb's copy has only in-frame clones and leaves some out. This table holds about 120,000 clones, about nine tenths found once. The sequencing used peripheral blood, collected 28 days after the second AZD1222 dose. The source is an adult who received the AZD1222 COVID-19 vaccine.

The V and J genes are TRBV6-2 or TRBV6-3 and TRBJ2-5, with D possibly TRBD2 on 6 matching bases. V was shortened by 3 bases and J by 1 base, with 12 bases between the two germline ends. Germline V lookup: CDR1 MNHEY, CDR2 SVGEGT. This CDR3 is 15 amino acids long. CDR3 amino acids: CASSYLAGFQETQYF. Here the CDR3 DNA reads TGTGCCAGCAGTTATCTTGCGGGATTCCAAGAGACCCAGTACTTC.

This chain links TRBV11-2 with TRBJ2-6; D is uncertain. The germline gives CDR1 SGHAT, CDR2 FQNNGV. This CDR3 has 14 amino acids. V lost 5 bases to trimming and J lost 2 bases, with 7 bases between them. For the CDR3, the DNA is TGTGCCAGCAGCGTCTACGCTGGGGCCAACGTCCTGACTTTC. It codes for CASSVYAGANVLTF.

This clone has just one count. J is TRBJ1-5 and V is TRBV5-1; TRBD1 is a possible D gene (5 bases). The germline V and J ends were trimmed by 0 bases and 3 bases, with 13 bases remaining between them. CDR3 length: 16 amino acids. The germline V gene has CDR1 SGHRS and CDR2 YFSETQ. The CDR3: CASSLEGHPTNQPQHF. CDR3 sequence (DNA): TGCGCCAGCAGCTTGGAGGGGCACCCGACCAATCAGCCCCAGCATTTT.

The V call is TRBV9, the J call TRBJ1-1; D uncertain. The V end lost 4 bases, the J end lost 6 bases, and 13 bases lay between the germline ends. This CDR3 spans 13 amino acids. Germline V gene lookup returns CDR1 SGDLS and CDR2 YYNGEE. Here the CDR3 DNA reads TGTGCCAGCAGCTCGCGACTCCGATCTGAAGCTTTCTTT. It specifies CASSSRLRSEAFF.

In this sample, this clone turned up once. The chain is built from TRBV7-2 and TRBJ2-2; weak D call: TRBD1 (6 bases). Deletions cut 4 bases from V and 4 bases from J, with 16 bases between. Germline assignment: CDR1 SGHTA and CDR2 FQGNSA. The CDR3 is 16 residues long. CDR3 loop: CASSSQQGRATGELFF. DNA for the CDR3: TGTGCCAGCAGCTCTCAACAGGGACGGGCCACCGGGGAGCTGTTTTTT.

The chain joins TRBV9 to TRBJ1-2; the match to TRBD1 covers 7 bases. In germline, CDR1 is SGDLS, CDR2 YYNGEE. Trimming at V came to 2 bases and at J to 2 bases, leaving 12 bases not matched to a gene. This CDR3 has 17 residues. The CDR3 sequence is CASSVGTVGTQNYGYTF. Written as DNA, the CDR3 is TGTGCCAGCAGCGTTGGGACAGTGGGAACCCAAAACTATGGCTACACCTTC.

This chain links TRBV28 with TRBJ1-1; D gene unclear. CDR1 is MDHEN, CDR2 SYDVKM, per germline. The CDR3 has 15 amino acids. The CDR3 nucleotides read TGTGCTTCCCTCCGGGCCGCATCCCCTAACACTGAAGCTTTCTTT. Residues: CASLRAASPNTEAFF.

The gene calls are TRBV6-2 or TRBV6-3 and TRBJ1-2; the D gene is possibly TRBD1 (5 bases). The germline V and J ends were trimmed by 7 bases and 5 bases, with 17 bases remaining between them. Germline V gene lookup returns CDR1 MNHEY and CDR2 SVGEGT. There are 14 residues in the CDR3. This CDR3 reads CASTPIGRDYGYTF. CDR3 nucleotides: TGTGCCAGCACCCCCATCGGCAGGGATTATGGCTACACCTTC.

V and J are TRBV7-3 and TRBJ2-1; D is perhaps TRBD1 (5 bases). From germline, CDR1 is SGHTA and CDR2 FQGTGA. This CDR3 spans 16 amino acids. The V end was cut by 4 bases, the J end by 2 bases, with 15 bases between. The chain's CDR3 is CASSSLRTSAYNEQFF. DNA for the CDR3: TGTGCCAGCAGCTCCCTGCGGACATCCGCCTACAATGAGCAGTTCTTC.

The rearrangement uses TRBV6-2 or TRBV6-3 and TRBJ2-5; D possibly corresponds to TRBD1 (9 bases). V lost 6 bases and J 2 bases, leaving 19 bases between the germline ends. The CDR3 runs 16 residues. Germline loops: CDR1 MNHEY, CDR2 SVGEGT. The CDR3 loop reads CASRPQRGTGQETQYF. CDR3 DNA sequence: TGTGCCAGCAGGCCTCAGCGGGGGACAGGGCAAGAGACCCAGTACTTC.

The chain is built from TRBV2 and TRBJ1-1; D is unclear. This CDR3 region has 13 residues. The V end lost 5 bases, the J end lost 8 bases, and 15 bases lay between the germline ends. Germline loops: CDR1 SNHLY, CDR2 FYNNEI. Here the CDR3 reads CASSWGTTSEAFF. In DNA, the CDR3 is TGTGCCAGCAGTTGGGGAACTACCAGCGAAGCTTTCTTT.

The CDR3 DNA reads TGCGCCAGCAGCTGGCGGGAGGCCGATAATTCACCCCTCCACTTT. Protein sequence: CASSWREADNSPLHF. The chain recombines TRBV5-1 with TRBJ1-6, with unresolved D. The CDR3 runs to 15 residues. V shed 3 bases and J shed 5 bases, with 12 bases lying between them. Germline V gives CDR1 SGHRS, CDR2 YFSETQ.

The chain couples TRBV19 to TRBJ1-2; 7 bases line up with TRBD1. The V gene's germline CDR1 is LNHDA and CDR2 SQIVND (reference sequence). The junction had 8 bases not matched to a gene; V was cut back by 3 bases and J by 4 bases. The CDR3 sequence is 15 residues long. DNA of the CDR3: TGTGCCAGTAGTATCCGAACGACAGGGAGCTATGGCTACACCTTC. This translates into CASSIRTTGSYGYTF.

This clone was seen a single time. Written as DNA, the CDR3 is TGTGCCAGCAGCCTGGGGCTAGATAGAGATACGCAGTATTTT. Translation: CASSLGLDRDTQYF. This chain links TRBV5-6 with TRBJ2-3, with D tentatively TRBD1 (5 bases). CDR3 size: 14 residues. The V gene's germline CDR1 is SGHDT and CDR2 YYEEEE. Trimming shortened V by 4 bases and J by 5 bases, and 14 bases separated the two germline ends.

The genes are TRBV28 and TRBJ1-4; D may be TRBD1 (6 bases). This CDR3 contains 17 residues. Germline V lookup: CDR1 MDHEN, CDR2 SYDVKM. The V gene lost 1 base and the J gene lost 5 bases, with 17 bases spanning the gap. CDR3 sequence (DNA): TGTGCCAGCAGTTTATTGGGTAGGGGGAGGCGGAATGAAAAACTGTTTTTT. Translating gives CASSLLGRGRRNEKLFF.

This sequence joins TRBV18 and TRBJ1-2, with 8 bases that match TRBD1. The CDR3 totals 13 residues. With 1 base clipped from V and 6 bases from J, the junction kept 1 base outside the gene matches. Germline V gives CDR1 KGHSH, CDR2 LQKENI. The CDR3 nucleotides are TGTGCCAGCTCACCACTGACAGGGGATGGCTACACCTTC. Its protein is CASSPLTGDGYTF. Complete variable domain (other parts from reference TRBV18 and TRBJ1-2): NAGVMQNPRHLVRRRGQEARLRCSPMKGHSHVYWYRQLPEEGLKFMVYLQKENIIDESGMPKERFSAEFPKEGPSILRIQQVVRGDSAAYFCASSPLTGDGYTFGSGTRLTVV.

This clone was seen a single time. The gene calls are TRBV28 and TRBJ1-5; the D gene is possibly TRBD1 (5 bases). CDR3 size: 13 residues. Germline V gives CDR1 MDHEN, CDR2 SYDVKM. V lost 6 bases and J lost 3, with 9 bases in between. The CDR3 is CASRRQYNQPQHF. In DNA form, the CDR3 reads TGTGCCAGCAGACGACAGTACAATCAGCCCCAGCATTTT.

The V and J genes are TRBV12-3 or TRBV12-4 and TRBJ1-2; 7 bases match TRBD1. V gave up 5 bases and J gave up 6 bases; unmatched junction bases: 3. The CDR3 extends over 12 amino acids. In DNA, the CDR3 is TGTGCCAGCAGTAGGGGGACAGATGGCTACACCTTC. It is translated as CASSRGTDGYTF.

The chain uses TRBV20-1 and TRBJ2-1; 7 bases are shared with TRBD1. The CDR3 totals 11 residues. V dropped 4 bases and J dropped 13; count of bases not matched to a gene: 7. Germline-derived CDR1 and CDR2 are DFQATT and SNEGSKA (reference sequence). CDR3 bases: TGCAGTGCTACTATTGACAGGGTCCAGTTCTTC. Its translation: CSATIDRVQFF.

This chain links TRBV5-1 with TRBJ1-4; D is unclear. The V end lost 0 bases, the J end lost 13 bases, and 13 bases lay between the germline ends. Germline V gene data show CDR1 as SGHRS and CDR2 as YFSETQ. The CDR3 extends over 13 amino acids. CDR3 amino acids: CASSLGEASRLFF. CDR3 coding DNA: TGCGCCAGCAGCTTGGGGGAGGCCAGCAGACTGTTTTTT.

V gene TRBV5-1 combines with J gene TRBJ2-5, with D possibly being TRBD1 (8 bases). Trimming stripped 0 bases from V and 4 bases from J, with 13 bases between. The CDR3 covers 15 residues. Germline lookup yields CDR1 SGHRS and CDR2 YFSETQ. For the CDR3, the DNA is TGCGCCAGCAGCTTGGGGACAGGGAGGGGAGAGACCCAGTACTTC. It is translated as CASSLGTGRGETQYF.

Here the CDR3 reads CASSRQLNTEAFF. CDR3 nucleotide sequence: TGTGCCAGCAGCCGACAGCTGAACACTGAAGCTTTCTTT. This chain connects TRBV7-8 to TRBJ1-1, with D possibly TRBD1 on 5 matching bases. This CDR3 spans 13 amino acids. V lost 5 bases and J lost 0, with 7 bases in between. Germline CDR1 SGHVS, CDR2 FQNEAQ.

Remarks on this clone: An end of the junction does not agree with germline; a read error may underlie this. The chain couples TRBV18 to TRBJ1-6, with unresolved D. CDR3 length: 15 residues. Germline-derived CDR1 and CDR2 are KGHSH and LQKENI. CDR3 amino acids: CASSPRVAYNSPLHF. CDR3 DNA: TGTGCCAGCTCCCCACGGGTCGCCTATAATTCACCCCTCCACTTT.